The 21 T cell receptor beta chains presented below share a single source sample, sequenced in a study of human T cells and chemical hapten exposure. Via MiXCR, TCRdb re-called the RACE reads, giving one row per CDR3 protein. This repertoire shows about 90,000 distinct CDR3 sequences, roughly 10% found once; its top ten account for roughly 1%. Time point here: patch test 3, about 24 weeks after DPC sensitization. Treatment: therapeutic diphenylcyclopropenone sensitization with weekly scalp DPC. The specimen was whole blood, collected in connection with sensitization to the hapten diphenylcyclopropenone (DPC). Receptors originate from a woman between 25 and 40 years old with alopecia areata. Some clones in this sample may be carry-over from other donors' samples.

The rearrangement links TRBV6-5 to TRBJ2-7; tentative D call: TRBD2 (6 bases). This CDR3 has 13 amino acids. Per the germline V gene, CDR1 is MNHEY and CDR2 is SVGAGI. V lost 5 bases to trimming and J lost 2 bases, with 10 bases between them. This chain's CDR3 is CASSPGGTYEQYF. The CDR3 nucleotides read TGTGCCAGCAGTCCCGGGGGTACCTACGAGCAGTACTTC.

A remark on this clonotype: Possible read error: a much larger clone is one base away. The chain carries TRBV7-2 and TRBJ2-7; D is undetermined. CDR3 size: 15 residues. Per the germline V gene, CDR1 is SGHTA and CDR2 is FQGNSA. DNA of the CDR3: TGTGCCAACAGCTTAGGAAGGCTCTCTCACTACGAGCAGTACTTC. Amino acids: CANSLGRLSHYEQYF.

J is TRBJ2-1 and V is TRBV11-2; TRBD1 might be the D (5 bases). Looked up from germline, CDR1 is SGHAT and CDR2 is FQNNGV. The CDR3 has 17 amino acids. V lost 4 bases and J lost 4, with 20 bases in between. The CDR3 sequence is CASSSTPDITGYNEQFF. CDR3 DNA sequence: TGTGCCAGCAGCTCCACGCCCGACATAACAGGATACAATGAGCAGTTCTTC. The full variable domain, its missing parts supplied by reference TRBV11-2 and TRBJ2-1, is EAGVAQSPRYKIIEKRQSVAFWCNPISGHATLYWYQQILGQGPKLLIQFQNNGVVDDSQLPKDRFSAERLKGVDSTLKIQPAKLEDSAVYLCASSSTPDITGYNEQFFGPGTRLTVL.

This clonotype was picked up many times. CDR3 nucleotides: TGTGCCAGCAGCTTACCCCAAAAACTCTACAATGAGCAGTTCTTC. Its protein product is CASSLPQKLYNEQFF. This sequence joins TRBV7-9 and TRBJ2-1; D is undetermined. V was cut by 2 bases and J by 3 bases, with 11 bases left in between. The CDR3 loop spans 15 amino acids. Germline CDR1 SEHNR, CDR2 FQNEAQ (reference sequence).

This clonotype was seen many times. This CDR3 is CASSSAVVRTEAFF. The CDR3 DNA reads TGCGCCAGCAGCTCGGCGGTGGTGCGCACTGAAGCTTTCTTT. This chain connects TRBV5-1 to TRBJ1-1; D call uncertain. The CDR3 covers 14 residues. The germline V gene encodes CDR1 SGHRS and CDR2 YFSETQ. V shed 3 bases and J shed 4 bases, with 13 bases lying between them.

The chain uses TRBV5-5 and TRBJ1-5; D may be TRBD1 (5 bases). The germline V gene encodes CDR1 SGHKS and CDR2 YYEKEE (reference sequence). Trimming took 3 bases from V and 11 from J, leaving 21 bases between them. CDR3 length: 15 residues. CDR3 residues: CASSSEDTASLTQHF. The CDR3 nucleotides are TGTGCCAGCAGCTCGGAGGACACGGCAAGTTTGACCCAGCATTTT.

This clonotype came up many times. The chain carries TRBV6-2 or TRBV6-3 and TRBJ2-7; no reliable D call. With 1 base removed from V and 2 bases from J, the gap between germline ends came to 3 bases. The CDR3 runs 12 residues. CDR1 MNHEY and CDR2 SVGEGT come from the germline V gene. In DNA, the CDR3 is TGTGCCAGCAGTTACTTTACCTACGAGCAGTACTTC. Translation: CASSYFTYEQYF.

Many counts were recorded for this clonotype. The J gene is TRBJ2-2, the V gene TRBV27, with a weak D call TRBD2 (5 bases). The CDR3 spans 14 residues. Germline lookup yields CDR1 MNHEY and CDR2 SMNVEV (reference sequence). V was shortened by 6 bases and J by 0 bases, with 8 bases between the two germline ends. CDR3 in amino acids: CASRSEANTGELFF. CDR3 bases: TGTGCCAGCAGATCGGAGGCGAACACCGGGGAGCTGTTTTTT.

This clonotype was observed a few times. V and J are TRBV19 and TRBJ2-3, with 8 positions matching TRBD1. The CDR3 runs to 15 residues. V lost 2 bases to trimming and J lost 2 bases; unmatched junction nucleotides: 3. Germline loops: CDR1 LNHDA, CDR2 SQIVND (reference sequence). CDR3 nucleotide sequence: TGTGCCAGTAGTATACAGGGGGCTAACACAGATACGCAGTATTTT. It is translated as CASSIQGANTDTQYF.

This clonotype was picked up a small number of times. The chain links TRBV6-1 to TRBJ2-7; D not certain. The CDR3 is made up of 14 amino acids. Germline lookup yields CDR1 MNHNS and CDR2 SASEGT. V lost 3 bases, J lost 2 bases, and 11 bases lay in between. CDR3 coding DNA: TGTGCCAGCAGTGAGCCTCCCGGCACCTACGAGCAGTACGTC. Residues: CASSEPPGTYEQYV.

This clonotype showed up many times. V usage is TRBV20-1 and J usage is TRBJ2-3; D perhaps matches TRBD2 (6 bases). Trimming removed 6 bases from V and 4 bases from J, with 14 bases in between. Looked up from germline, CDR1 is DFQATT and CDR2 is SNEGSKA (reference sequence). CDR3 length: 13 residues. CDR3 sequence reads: CSAPAEGADTQYF. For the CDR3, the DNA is TGCAGTGCCCCCGCGGAGGGCGCAGATACGCAGTATTTT.

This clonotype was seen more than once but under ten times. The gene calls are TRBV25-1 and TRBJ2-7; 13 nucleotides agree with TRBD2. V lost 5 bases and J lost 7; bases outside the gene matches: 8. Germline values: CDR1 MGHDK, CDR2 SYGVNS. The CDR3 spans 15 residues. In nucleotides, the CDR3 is TGTGCCAGCAGTTTAGGACTAGCGGGAGACGCAGAGCAGTACTTC. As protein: CASSLGLAGDAEQYF.

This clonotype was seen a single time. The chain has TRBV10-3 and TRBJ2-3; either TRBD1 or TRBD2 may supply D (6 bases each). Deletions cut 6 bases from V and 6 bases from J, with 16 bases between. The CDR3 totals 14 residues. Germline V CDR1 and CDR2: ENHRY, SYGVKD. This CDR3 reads CAISPVGGLDTQYF. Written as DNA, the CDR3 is TGTGCCATCAGCCCTGTTGGGGGGCTGGATACGCAGTATTTT.

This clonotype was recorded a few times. In DNA form, the CDR3 reads TGCGCCAGCAGCCAAAACGGGGAAGGATACAATGAGCAGTTCTTC. Residues: CASSQNGEGYNEQFF. The chain couples TRBV5-1 to TRBJ2-1, with D possibly being TRBD2 (5 bases). Germline lookup yields CDR1 SGHRS and CDR2 YFSETQ. The CDR3 is 15 amino acids. Trimming took off 4 bases at V and 4 bases at J, with 15 bases between the two ends. Complete variable domain (other parts from reference TRBV5-1 and TRBJ2-1): KAGVTQTPRYLIKTRGQQVTLSCSPISGHRSVSWYQQTPGQGLQFLFEYFSETQRNKGNFPGRFSGRQFSNSRSEMNVSTLELGDSALYLCASSQNGEGYNEQFFGPGTRLTVL.

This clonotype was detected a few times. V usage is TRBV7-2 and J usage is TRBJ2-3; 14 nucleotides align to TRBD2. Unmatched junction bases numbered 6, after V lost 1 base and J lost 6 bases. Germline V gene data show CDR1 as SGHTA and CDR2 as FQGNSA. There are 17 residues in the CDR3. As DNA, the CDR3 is TGTGCCAGCAGCTTAGGGGGACTAGCGGGAGCATCGGATACGCAGTATTTT. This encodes CASSLGGLAGASDTQYF.

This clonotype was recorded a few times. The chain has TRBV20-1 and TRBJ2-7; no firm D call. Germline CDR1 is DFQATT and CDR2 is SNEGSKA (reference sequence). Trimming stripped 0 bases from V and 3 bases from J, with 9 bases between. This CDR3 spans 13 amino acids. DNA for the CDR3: TGCAGTGCTAGAGATCGTAGCCGCTACGAGCAGTACGTC. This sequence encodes CSARDRSRYEQYV.

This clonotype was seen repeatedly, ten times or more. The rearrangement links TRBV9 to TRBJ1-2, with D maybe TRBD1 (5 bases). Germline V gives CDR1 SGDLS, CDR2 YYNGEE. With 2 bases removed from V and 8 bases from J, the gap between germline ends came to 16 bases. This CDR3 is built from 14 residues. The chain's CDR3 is CASSVPDSTGGYTF. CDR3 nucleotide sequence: TGTGCCAGCAGCGTTCCCGACAGTACAGGCGGCTACACCTTC.

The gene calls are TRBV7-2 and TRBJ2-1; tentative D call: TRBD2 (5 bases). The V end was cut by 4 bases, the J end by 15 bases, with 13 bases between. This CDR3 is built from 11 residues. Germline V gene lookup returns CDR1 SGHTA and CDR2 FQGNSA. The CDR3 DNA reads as TGTGCCAGCAGCTCGGGAACAAGGCTGTTCTTC. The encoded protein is CASSSGTRLFF.

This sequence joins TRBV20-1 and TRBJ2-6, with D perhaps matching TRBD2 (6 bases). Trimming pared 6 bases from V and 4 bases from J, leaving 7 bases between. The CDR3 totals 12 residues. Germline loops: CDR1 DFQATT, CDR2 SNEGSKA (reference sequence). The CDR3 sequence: CSAREGANVLTF. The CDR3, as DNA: TGCAGTGCCCGGGAGGGGGCCAACGTCCTGACTTTC.

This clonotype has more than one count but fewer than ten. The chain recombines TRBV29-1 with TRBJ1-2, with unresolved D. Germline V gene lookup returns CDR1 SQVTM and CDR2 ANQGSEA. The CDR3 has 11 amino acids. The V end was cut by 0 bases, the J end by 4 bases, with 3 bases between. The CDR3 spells CSVEDGYGYTF. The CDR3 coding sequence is TGCAGCGTTGAAGATGGCTATGGCTACACCTTC. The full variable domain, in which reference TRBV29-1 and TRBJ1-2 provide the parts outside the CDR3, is SAVISQKPSRDICQRGTSLTIQCQVDSQVTMMFWYRQQPGQSLTLIATANQGSEATYESGFVIDKFPISRPNLTFSTLTVSNMSPEDSSIYLCSVEDGYGYTFGSGTRLTVV.

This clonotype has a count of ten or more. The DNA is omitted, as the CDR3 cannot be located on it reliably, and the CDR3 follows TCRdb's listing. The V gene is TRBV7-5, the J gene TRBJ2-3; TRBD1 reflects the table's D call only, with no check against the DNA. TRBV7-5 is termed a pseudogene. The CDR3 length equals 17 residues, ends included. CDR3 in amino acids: CISVSEALDRDTDTQYF.